This T cell receptor (beta chain) was retrieved from a study of blood T cell repertoires in COVID-19. About the study: From the United States, Italy and Spain came samples of acute and convalescent COVID-19.

In the source study's methods: Reference gene primer amplification in the assay estimated nucleated cell counts. Sequencing used immunoSEQ multiplex PCR; TCRdb keeps in-frame clones, though not all of them. The V and J calls and the clone size are those of that table, but D and trimming were determined from the DNA. The data show about 75,000 clones, with 85% to 90% seen just once and approximately 19% held by the top ten. The sequence came from a human donor in a cohort sampled during active COVID-19. Sequenced input: peripheral blood.

The CDR3 sequence: CAISELGSGGYTF. DNA for the CDR3: TGTGCCATCAGTGAGCTTGGATCGGGGGGCTACACCTTC. V and J are TRBV10-3 and TRBJ1-2; no reliable D call. Germline assignment: CDR1 ENHRY and CDR2 SYGVKD. The CDR3 is 13 amino acids. V lost 2 bases and J lost 8, with 12 bases in between.